This T cell receptor (beta chain) originates from a study of Graves' ophthalmopathy and Graves' hyperthyroidism. RNA transcripts yielded amplified TCR beta CDR3 regions. Investigators did first-round RT-PCR with HTBI primers, then second-round multiplex PCR. TCRdb re-analysed the multiplex PCR reads in MiXCR, keeping a single row per CDR3 protein. This sample carries 600,000 to 950,000 distinct CDR3 sequences, roughly 40% of them seen once, and the ten largest clones take about 40%. Sequencing was performed on peripheral blood. The source is an adult man with Graves' ophthalmopathy.

The CDR3 nucleotides read TGTGCCAGCAGCCTAAGGGCTTATGGGCGGAGTAGCTACACCTTC. Protein product: CASSLRAYGRSSYTF. The chain links TRBV9 to TRBJ1-2; D gene unclear. Per germline, CDR1 SGDLS and CDR2 YYNGEE. The V end was cut by 4 bases, the J end by 9 bases, with 22 bases between. The CDR3 extends over 15 amino acids.